Listed here is a single T cell receptor (beta chain). Its target antigen remains unknown. No much larger clonotype is one base removed from it; base qualities were not supplied. RNA was extracted using the RNeasy kit, and roughly 0.45 to 1 microgram was reverse transcribed with random hexamers. The immunoSEQ multiplex PCR assay, covering 54 Vbeta and 13 Jbeta segments, was used to amplify TCR beta CDR3 regions. Bias from PCR amplification was corrected by using a synthetic template baseline for primer optimization and for computational correction. The paper's processing steps were these. Reads were annotated to V, D and J genes according to IMGT and were analyzed with immunoSEQ Analyzer, with only productive sequences retained. To calculate clonality, Shannon entropy was normalized by log2 of the number of productive unique sequences and then subtracted from one. For each patient and control, public and private clones were evaluated among the 100 most prevalent clones. Clones were defined as Susac-specific if absent from the healthy and MS cohorts, from 1052 published viral clones and from other ImmuneACCESS disease sequences. In TCRdb, the public reads were trimmed at Q25 with fastp and aligned with MiXCR, with productive beta chains retained. Rows matching on CDR3 protein sequence are summarized as one entry with the most common DNA and genes. What appears here as the V and J calls and clone size reflects TCRdb's work, not the paper's. The sample profile shows some 200,000 distinct CDR3 sequences; around 95% of them were found once. Around 0.1% of the sample goes to the ten largest clones.

This entry is derived from a study of CD8 T cells in Susac syndrome (dated by TCRdb to between 2018 and 2021). Notes on the research overall: Among the sequenced Susac syndrome patients, 5 or 6 had clinically active disease and under 10 were in clinical remission. Repertoire sequencing was used to test whether CD8+ T cell activation and differentiation in Susac syndrome was antigen driven. At blood withdrawal, Susac syndrome patients were either therapy-naive, taking corticosteroids (in some cases with IVIg as well), or taking IVIg alone.

High-throughput TCR beta sequencing profiled peripheral blood CD8+ and CD4+ T cells from healthy donors, Susac syndrome patients and multiple sclerosis patients. Recently defined diagnostic criteria for definite or probable disease were met by the Susac syndrome patients. Bulk CD8+ and CD4+ T cells were purified magnetically by negative isolation, whereas CD8+ TEMRA cells were enriched by FACS. Blood was drawn into EDTA tubes, processed within 24 hours, and PBMCs were isolated by density gradient centrifugation. PBMCs intended for TCR sequencing were frozen in liquid nitrogen and were later thawed in a 37 degrees C water bath. A purity of at least 90% was achieved for sorted or isolated CD4+, CD8+ and CD8+ TEMRA cells. What the research found in general, with its limitations: In the CD4+ T cell repertoire of Susac syndrome patients, clonal expansion was not detected. The study acknowledged that relatively few individuals were included in the TCR sequencing and HLA analysis.

The CDR3 runs 17 residues from the cysteine to the phenylalanine. Solely the CDR3 DNA is kept, with 51 bases framed from the first base. In the germline V gene (reference sequence), CDR1 corresponds to LNHNV and CDR2 to YYDKDF. Trimming costs V 5 bases and J 8 bases, and their ends lie 25 bases apart. Sequenced material: CD4+ T cells from PBMCs. The chain joins TRBV15 to TRBJ2-1; a weak D assignment points to TRBD2 (6 bases agree). The sequence came from a human donor with Susac syndrome. The base sequence is TGTGCCACCAGCCGCGAACGGAGGGACTGGGGTTTGGATGAGCAGTTCTTC. This translates into CATSRERRDWGLDEQFF.